One and the same sample provided the 3 T cell receptor beta chains below, sequenced in a study of OX40 agonist ivuxolimab in advanced cancers. Clones were sequenced by immunoSEQ multiplex PCR, and TCRdb holds only the in-frame ones, with some missing. The table records 13,000 or so clones, more than 70% of them present only once. The material sequenced was CD4+ or CD8+ T cells sorted from blood, taken in a trial of the OX40 agonist ivuxolimab. Receptors were obtained from an adult with an advanced solid tumor such as melanoma, head and neck, liver or kidney cancer.

The rearrangement joins TRBV6-1 to TRBJ2-7; weak D call: TRBD1 (5 bases). Germline values: CDR1 MNHNS, CDR2 SASEGT. V lost 6 bases, J lost 2 bases, and 14 bases lay in between. This CDR3 has 14 residues. CDR3 residues: CASRADSNPYEQYF. The CDR3 DNA is TGTGCCAGCAGAGCAGACAGCAACCCCTACGAGCAGTACTTC.

The V call is TRBV7-6, the J call TRBJ2-3; D remains unclear. This CDR3 spans 15 amino acids. Germline V CDR1 and CDR2: SGHVS, FNYEAQ. V lost 1 base, J lost 1 base, and 9 bases lay in between. The CDR3 here is CASSLGTSGTDTQYF. The DNA for the CDR3 is TGTGCCAGCAGCTTAGGTACATCCGGCACAGATACGCAGTATTTT.

The chain uses TRBV9 and TRBJ2-3; D is uncertain. The germline CDR1 and CDR2 sequences are SGDLS and YYNGEE. This CDR3 has 14 residues. Deletions cut 0 bases from V and 2 bases from J, with 7 bases between. The CDR3 bases are TGTGCCAGCAGCGTAGACGAGATCACAGATACGCAGTATTTT. Amino acid sequence: CASSVDEITDTQYF.